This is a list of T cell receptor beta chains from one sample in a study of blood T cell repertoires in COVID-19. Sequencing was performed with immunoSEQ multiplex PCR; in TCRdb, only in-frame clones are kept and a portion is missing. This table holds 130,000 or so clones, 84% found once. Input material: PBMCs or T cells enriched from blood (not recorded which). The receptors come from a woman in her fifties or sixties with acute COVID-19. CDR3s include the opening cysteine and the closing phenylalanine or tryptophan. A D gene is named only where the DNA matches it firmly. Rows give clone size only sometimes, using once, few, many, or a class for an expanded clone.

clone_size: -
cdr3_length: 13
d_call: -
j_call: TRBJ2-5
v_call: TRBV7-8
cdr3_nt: TGTGCCAGCAGCTTAGTAGCGGAAGAGACCCAGTACTTC
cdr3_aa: CASSLVAEETQYF

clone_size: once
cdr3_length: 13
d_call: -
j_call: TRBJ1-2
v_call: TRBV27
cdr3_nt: TGTGCCAGCGGGCTTACAGGGTCGAAAGGCTACACCTTC
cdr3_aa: CASGLTGSKGYTF

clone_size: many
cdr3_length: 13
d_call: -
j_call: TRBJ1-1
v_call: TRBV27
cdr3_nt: TGTGCCAGCAGTGTCAGGGGCCTCACTGAAGCTTTCTTT
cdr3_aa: CASSVRGLTEAFF

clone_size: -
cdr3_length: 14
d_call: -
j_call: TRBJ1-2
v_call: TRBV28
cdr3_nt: TGTGCCAGCAGTTTTGAGGGAACCGGCTATGGCTACACCTTC
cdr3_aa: CASSFEGTGYGYTF

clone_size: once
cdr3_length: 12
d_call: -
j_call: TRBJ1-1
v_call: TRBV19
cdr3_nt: TGTGCCAGTAGTATAGGGCAGGGTGAAGCTTTCTTT
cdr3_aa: CASSIGQGEAFF

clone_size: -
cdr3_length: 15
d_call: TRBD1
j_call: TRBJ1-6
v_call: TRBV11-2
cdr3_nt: TGTGCCAGCAGCCTTTCGACAGGGAGAACTTCACCCCTCCACTTT
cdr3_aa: CASSLSTGRTSPLHF

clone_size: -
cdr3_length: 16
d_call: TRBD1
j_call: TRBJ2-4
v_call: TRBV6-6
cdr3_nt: TGTGCCAGCCTATCTTGGGACAGGCTAGCCAAAAACATTCAGTACTTC
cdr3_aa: CASLSWDRLAKNIQYF

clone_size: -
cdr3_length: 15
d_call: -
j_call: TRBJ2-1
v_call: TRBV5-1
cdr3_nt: TGCGCCAGCAGCTTGAGTAGCAGCCTATACAATGAGCAGTTCTTC
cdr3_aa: CASSLSSSLYNEQFF

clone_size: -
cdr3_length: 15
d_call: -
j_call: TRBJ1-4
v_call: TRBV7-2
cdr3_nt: TGTGCCAGCAGCTACACAGGGTGGCGAGGTGAAAAACTGTTTTTT
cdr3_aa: CASSYTGWRGEKLFF

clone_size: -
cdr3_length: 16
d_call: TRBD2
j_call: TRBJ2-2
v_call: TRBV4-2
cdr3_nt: TGTGCCAGCAGCCAAGAAACTAGCGGAAACACCGGGGAGCTGTTTTTT
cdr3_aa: CASSQETSGNTGELFF

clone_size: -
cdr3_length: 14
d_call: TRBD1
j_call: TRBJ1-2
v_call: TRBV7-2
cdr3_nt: TGTGCCAGCAGCTTAGGGACAGGGGACTATGGCTACACCTTC
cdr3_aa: CASSLGTGDYGYTF

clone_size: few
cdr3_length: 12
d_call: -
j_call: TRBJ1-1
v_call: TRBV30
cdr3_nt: TGTGCCTCGAACCAGGGAGGGATTGAAGCTTTCTTT
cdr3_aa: CASNQGGIEAFF

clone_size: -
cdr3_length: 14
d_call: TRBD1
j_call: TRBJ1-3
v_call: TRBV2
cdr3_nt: TGTGCCAGCAGCGGACAGGGTTCTGGAAACACCATATATTTT
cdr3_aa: CASSGQGSGNTIYF

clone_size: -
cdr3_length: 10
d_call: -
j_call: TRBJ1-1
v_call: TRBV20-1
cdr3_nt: TGCAGTGCTGGGGGGGTCGCGAGCAACTTT
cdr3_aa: CSAGGVASNF

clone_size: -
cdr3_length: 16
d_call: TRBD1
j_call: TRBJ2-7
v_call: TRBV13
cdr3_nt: TGTGCCAGCAGCTTAGGGAGAGGGGGCCCTTCCTACGAGCAGTACTTC
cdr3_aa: CASSLGRGGPSYEQYF

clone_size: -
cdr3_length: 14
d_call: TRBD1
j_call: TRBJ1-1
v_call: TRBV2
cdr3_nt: TGTGCCAGCACCTCGACAGGGTTAGGCACTGAAGCTTTCTTT
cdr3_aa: CASTSTGLGTEAFF

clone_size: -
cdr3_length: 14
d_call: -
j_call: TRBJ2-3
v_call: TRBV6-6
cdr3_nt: TGTGCCAGCAGGTTCAGGGGAGGCACAGATACGCAGTATTTT
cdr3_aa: CASRFRGGTDTQYF

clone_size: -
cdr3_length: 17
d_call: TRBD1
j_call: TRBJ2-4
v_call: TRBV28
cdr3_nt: TGTGCCAGCACCCTAACGGCAGGGGGCGCAACCAAAAACATTCAGTACTTC
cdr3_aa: CASTLTAGGATKNIQYF

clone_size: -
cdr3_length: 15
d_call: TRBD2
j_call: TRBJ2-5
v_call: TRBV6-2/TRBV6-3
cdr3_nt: TGTGCCAGCAGTTACGCGGGACTAGGATCTGAGACCCAGTACTTC
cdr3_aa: CASSYAGLGSETQYF

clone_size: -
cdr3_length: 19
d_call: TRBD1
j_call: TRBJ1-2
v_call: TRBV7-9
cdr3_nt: TGTGCCAGCAGCGAGGATACCGGGACAGGGGCTATAAGCCTTGGCGGCTACACCTTC
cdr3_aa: CASSEDTGTGAISLGGYTF

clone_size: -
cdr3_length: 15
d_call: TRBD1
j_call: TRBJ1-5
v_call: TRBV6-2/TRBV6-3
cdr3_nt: TGTGCCAGCAGTTCCGACAGGGGGCCAAATCAGCCCCAGCATTTT
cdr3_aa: CASSSDRGPNQPQHF

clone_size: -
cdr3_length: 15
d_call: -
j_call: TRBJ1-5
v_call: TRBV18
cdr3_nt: TGTGCCAGCTCACCCGGGGGGGGTCTGGATCAGCCCCAGCATTTT
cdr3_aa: CASSPGGGLDQPQHF

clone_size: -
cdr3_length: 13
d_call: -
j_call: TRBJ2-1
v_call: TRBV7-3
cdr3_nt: TGTGCCAGCAGCTCCCCGGGGTCCCATGAGCAGTTCTTC
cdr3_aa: CASSSPGSHEQFF

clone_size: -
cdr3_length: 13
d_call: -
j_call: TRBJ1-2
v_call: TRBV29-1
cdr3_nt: TGCAGCGTTGAGGGAGGGAGGGTGTTTGGCTACACCTTC
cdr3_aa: CSVEGGRVFGYTF

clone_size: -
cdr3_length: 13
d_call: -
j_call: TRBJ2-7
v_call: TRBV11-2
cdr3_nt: TGTGCCAGCAGCTTAGGAGGGGGATACGAGCAGTACTTC
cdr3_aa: CASSLGGGYEQYF

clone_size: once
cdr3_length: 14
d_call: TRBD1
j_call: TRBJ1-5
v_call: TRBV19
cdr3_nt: TGTGCCAGTAGCAGACAGGGTAGCAATCAGCCCCAGCATTTT
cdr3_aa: CASSRQGSNQPQHF

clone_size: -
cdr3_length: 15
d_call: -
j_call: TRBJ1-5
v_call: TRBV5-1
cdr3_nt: TGCGCCAGCAGCTTGCAGGGTGAGGGCAATCAGCCCCAGCATTTT
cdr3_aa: CASSLQGEGNQPQHF

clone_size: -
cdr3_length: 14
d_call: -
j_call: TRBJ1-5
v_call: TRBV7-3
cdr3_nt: TGTGCCAGCAGCTATACAGGATCCAATCAGCCCCAGCATTTT
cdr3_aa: CASSYTGSNQPQHF

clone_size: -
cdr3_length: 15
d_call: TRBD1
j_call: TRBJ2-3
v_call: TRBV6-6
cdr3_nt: TGTGCCAGCAGTGTCGGACAGGGGGCGCAAGATACGCAGTATTTT
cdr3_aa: CASSVGQGAQDTQYF

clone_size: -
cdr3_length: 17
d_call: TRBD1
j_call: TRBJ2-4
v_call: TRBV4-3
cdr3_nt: TGCGCCAGCAGCCAAGATACGGGACAGGGGGTTGGAAACATTCAGTACTTC
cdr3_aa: CASSQDTGQGVGNIQYF

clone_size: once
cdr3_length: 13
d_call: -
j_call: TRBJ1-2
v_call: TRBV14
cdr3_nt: TGTGCCAGCAGCCGCGGGACTGACTATGGCTACACCTTC
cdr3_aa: CASSRGTDYGYTF

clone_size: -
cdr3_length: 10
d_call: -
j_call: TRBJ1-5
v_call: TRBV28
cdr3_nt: TGTGCCAGCGGCTATCAGCCCCAGCATTTT
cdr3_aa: CASGYQPQHF

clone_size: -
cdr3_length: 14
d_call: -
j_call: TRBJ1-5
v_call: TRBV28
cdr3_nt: TGTGCCAGCAGCTCCTTGGGGGGTATTCAGCCCCAGCATTTT
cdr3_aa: CASSSLGGIQPQHF

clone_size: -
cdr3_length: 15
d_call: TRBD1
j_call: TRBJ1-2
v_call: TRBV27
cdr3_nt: TGTGCCAGCAGTTTCACCCACAGGGGGCATGGTGGCTACACCTTC
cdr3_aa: CASSFTHRGHGGYTF

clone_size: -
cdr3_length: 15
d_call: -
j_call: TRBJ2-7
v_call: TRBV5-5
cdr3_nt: TGTGCCAGCAGCTCCGGGTGGGGAGCTCCGGGGGAGCAGTACTTC
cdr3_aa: CASSSGWGAPGEQYF

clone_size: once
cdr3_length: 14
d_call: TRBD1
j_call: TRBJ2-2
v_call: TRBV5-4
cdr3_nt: TGTGCCAGCAGCGACAGGGGTCGAACCGGGGAGCTGTTTTTT
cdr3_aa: CASSDRGRTGELFF

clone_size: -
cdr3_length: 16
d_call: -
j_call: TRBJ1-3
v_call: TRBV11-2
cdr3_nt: TGTGCCAGCAGCTTAAACGCGGGGGCGTCTGGAAACACCATATATTTT
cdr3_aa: CASSLNAGASGNTIYF

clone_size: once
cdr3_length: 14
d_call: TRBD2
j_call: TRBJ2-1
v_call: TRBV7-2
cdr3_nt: TGTGCCAGCAGCCCCTCCCGGGAGGCGGTTGAGCAGTTCTTC
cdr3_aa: CASSPSREAVEQFF

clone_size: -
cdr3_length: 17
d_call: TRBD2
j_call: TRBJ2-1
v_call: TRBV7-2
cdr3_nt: TGTGCCAGCAGCTTAGCGGGGACTAGCGGGAGGTACAATGAGCAGTTCTTC
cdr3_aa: CASSLAGTSGRYNEQFF

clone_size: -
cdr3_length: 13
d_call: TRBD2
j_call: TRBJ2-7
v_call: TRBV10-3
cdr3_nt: TGTGCCATCTCTAGCGGGAGGGCCGGCGAGCAGTACTTC
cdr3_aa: CAISSGRAGEQYF

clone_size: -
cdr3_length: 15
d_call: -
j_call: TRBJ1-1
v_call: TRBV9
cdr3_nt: TGTGCCAGCAGCGTGATCACGGGGTTGAACACTGAAGCTTTCTTT
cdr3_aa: CASSVITGLNTEAFF

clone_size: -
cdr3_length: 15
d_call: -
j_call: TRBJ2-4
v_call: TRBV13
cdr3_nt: TGTGCCAGCAGCGCTCCCGCGGGAGCCAAAAACATTCAGTACTTC
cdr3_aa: CASSAPAGAKNIQYF

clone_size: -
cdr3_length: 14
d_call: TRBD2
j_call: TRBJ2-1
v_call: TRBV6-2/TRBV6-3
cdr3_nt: TGTGCCAGCAGTACGACTAGCTCGTACAATGAGCAGTTCTTC
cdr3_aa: CASSTTSSYNEQFF

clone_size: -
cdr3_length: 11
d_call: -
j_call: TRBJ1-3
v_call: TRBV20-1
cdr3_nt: TGCAGTGTCAGAACTGGAAACACCATATATTTT
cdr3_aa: CSVRTGNTIYF

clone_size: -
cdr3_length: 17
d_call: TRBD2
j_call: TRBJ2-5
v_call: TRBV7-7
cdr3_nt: TGTGCCAGCAGCCCGAGTTTGAGCGCGGGAGGGCCAGAGACCCAGTACTTC
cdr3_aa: CASSPSLSAGGPETQYF

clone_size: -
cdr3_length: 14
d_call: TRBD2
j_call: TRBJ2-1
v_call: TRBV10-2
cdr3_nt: TGCGCCAGCAGTCCCGGGACTATGAATAATGAGCAGTTCTTC
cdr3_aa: CASSPGTMNNEQFF

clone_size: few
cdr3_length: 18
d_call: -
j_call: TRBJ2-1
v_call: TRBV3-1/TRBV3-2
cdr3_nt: TGTGCCAGCAGCCAAGCCGGTCTTCGGGACTCCCCTCGCGGGGAGCAGTTCTTC
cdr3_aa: CASSQAGLRDSPRGEQFF

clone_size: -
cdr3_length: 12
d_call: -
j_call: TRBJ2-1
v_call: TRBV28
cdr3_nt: TGTGCCAGCGGATTGGCGGAAATCGAGCAGTTCTTC
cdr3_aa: CASGLAEIEQFF

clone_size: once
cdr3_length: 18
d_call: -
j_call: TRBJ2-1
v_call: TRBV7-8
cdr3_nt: TGTGCCAGCAGCTTAGAGTTCGGGAGTAGGGGATCCTACAATGAGCAGTTCTTC
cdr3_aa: CASSLEFGSRGSYNEQFF

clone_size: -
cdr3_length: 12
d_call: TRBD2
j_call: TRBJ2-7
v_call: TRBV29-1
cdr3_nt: TGCAGCGTCCAGCGGGGGGTCTACGAGCAGTACTTC
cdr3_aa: CSVQRGVYEQYF

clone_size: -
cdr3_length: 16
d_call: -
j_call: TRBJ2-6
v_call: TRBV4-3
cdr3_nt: TGCGCCAGCAGCCAAGATCGGGGGACTGGGGCCAACGTCCTGACTTTC
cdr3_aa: CASSQDRGTGANVLTF

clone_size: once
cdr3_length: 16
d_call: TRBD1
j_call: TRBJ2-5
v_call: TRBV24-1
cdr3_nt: TGTGCCACCAGTGATTTCCGGGACAGTAAAAAAGAGACCCAGTACTTC
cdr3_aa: CATSDFRDSKKETQYF

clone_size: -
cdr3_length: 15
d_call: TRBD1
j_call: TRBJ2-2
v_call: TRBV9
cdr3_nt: TGTGCCAGCAGCTTCTGGGACAGCAACACCGGGGAGCTGTTTTTT
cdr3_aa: CASSFWDSNTGELFF

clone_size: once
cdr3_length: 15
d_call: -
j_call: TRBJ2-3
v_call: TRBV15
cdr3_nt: TGTGCCACCAGCAGAGATGGGGCCTCGGTAGATACGCAGTATTTT
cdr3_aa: CATSRDGASVDTQYF

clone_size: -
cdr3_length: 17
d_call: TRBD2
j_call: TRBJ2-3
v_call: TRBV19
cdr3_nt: TGTGCCAGTAGGAATCCCGGGATAGGACTAGCGACAGATACGCAGTATTTT
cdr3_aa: CASRNPGIGLATDTQYF

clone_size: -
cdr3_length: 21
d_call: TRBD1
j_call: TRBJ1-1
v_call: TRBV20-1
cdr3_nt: TGCAGTGCTAGTCAGACTCATCGTCCCCGGGACAGGGAATTAAGAGTCACTGAAGCTTTCTTT
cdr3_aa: CSASQTHRPRDRELRVTEAFF

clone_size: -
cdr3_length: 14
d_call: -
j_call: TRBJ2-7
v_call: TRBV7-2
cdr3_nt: TGTGCCAGCAGCCCCATTTCTGGGACTTACGAGCAGTACTTC
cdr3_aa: CASSPISGTYEQYF